The 17 T cell receptor beta chains in this list originate from one sample, sequenced in a study of CD8 T cells in ankylosing spondylitis. TCRdb ran MiXCR on the 5' RACE reads and lists one entry per CDR3 protein. The sample includes some 300,000 distinct CDR3 sequences, less than 25% of them seen just once. Sequenced input: blood, either unsorted or a sorted T cell fraction (not recorded which). Receptors originate from a female donor with ankylosing spondylitis or in good health (not recorded which).

The rearrangement joins TRBV27 to TRBJ2-4; 10 positions agree with TRBD1. This CDR3 region has 20 residues. V was pared by 2 bases and J by 1 base, with 14 bases of the junction left unmatched. Germline assignment: CDR1 MNHEY and CDR2 SMNVEV (reference sequence). CDR3 DNA sequence: TGTGCCAGCAGTTTAGGACAGGGGGTAATCGACGAGCTCGCCAAAAACATTCAGTACTTC. It yields the protein CASSLGQGVIDELAKNIQYF.

This clonotype occurred a few times. The genes are TRBV5-1 and TRBJ2-1; 8 nucleotides line up with TRBD1. With V trimmed by 3 bases and J by 5 bases, 4 bases remained unmatched. CDR3 size: 14 residues. Germline V CDR1 and CDR2: SGHRS, YFSETQ. The CDR3 nucleotides are TGCGCCAGCAGCTATCAGGGGGCCCACAATGAGCAGTTCTTC. Translation gives CASSYQGAHNEQFF.

This chain connects TRBV12-3 or TRBV12-4 to TRBJ2-7; either TRBD1 or TRBD2 may fit D (6 bases each). CDR3 length equals 14 residues. Between the trimmed V and J ends, which lost 3 bases and 6 bases, there was a span of 15 bases. The CDR3, as DNA: TGTGCCAGCAGTTTCCGGACCGGGGGCCTCGAGCAGTACTTC. The encoded protein is CASSFRTGGLEQYF.

This clonotype appeared many times. The rearrangement links TRBV6-5 to TRBJ1-1, with D perhaps matching TRBD1 (5 bases). Trimming removed 4 bases from V and 4 bases from J, with 10 bases in between. The length of the CDR3 is 13 residues. Per the germline V gene, CDR1 is MNHEY and CDR2 is SVGAGI. The CDR3, as DNA: TGTGCCAGCAGTTTGGACATTAGCACTGAAGCTTTCTTT. This codes for CASSLDISTEAFF.

The genes are TRBV5-1 and TRBJ2-3; TRBD2 matches at 9 bases. The length of the CDR3 is 18 residues. Germline V gene lookup returns CDR1 SGHRS and CDR2 YFSETQ. V lost 0 bases, J lost 2 bases, and 10 bases stayed unmatched. For the CDR3, the DNA is TGCGCCAGCAGCTTGGGACTAGCGGTCGGAGGTACCACAGATACGCAGTATTTT. This translates into CASSLGLAVGGTTDTQYF. The full variable domain, with the rest looked up from reference TRBV5-1 and TRBJ2-3, is KAGVTQTPRYLIKTRGQQVTLSCSPISGHRSVSWYQQTPGQGLQFLFEYFSETQRNKGNFPGRFSGRQFSNSRSEMNVSTLELGDSALYLCASSLGLAVGGTTDTQYFGPGTRLTVL.

The CDR3, as DNA: TGTGCCAGCAGCTTACAGGGGAAAGGGACTGAAGCTTTCTTT. Protein: CASSLQGKGTEAFF. The J gene is TRBJ1-1, the V gene TRBV7-2; D perhaps matches TRBD1 (6 bases). In germline, CDR1 is SGHTA, CDR2 FQGNSA. This CDR3 is 14 amino acids long. Trimming pared 2 bases from V and 5 bases from J, leaving 12 bases between.

This clonotype appeared a few times. The chain uses TRBV20-1 and TRBJ1-1; TRBD1 agrees at 7 bases. Germline CDR1 DFQATT, CDR2 SNEGSKA (reference sequence). The CDR3 sequence is 12 residues long. The chain's CDR3 is CARRAGGRLTFF. The CDR3 DNA reads TGCGCGCGTCGGGCAGGGGGGCGCCTAACTTTCTTT.

V and J are TRBV15 and TRBJ2-5; 11 nucleotides line up with TRBD2. CDR1 LNHNV and CDR2 YYDKDF come from the germline V gene (reference sequence). The CDR3 consists of 16 residues. The trim removed 1 base at V and 2 bases at J, leaving 3 bases unmatched. The CDR3 region has the DNA TGTGCCACCAGCAGAGGACTAGCGGGAAGGCAAGAGACCCAGTACTTC. Protein product: CATSRGLAGRQETQYF.

This clonotype occurred many times. V gene TRBV9 combines with J gene TRBJ2-5; D gene ambiguous. CDR3 length: 8 residues. Germline V gene data show CDR1 as SGDLS and CDR2 as YYNGEE. This chain's CDR3 is CALWDQYF. Written as DNA, the CDR3 is TGTGCACTTTGGGACCAGTACTTC.

This clonotype was seen a handful of times. The chain carries TRBV5-5 and TRBJ2-3, with D hard to call. The CDR3 is 14 amino acids. Germline CDR1 reads SGHKS; CDR2 reads YYEKEE (reference sequence). The V end was cut by 4 bases, the J end by 2 bases, with 11 bases between. CDR3 DNA: TGTGCCAGCAGCCCCCTGAGGCCCACAGATACGCAGTATTTT. It yields the protein CASSPLRPTDTQYF. Variable domain in full (rest from reference TRBV5-5 and TRBJ2-3): DAGVTQSPTHLIKTRGQQVTLRCSPISGHKSVSWYQQVLGQGPQFIFQYYEKEERGRGNFPDRFSARQFPNYSSELNVNALLLGDSALYLCASSPLRPTDTQYFGPGTRLTVL.

This clonotype was seen a handful of times. The gene calls are TRBV24-1 and TRBJ2-4; a possible D gene is TRBD2 (5 bases). CDR1 is KGHDR and CDR2 is SFDVKD in the germline V gene. V lost 7 bases and J lost 6, with 9 bases in between. The CDR3 consists of 12 residues. The CDR3 here is CATSVALNIQYF. CDR3 coding DNA: TGTGCCACCAGCGTAGCGTTAAACATTCAGTACTTC.

This clonotype has only a few counts. The rearrangement uses TRBV27 and TRBJ2-5; possibly TRBD1 for D (6 bases). Trimming cost V 3 bases and J 2 bases, with 10 bases left between them. Germline values: CDR1 MNHEY, CDR2 SMNVEV (reference sequence). The CDR3 runs 14 residues. This CDR3 is CASSLTGDQETQYF. In DNA, the CDR3 is TGTGCCAGCAGTTTGACAGGCGATCAAGAGACCCAGTACTTC.

This clonotype was detected many times. This sequence joins TRBV20-1 and TRBJ2-3; 9 nucleotides line up with TRBD2. This CDR3 is built from 14 residues. From germline, CDR1 is DFQATT and CDR2 SNEGSKA (reference sequence). V was pared by 5 bases and J by 7 bases, with 10 bases of the junction left unmatched. Written as DNA, the CDR3 is TGCAGTGCTCCACAGGCTAGCGGGGACAATACGCAGTATTTT. This encodes CSAPQASGDNTQYF.

This chain connects TRBV10-3 to TRBJ2-7; D might be TRBD2 (5 bases). The CDR3 covers 14 residues. Germline CDR1 is ENHRY and CDR2 is SYGVKD. V lost 9 bases and J 5 bases, leaving 20 bases between the germline ends. The CDR3 coding sequence is TGTGCCATAACGGACCCCCGGAGGCTAGACGAGCAGTACTTC. This gives the protein CAITDPRRLDEQYF.

This clonotype appeared many times. The chain combines TRBV29-1 with TRBJ2-7; TRBD1 agrees at 10 bases. Looked up from germline, CDR1 is SQVTM and CDR2 is ANQGSEA. Trimming at V came to 1 base and at J to 5 bases, leaving 5 bases not matched to a gene. The CDR3 length is 14 residues. CDR3 in amino acids: CSVEVDRGIDEQYF. In DNA form, the CDR3 reads TGCAGCGTTGAAGTGGACAGGGGGATCGACGAGCAGTACTTC.

This sequence joins TRBV2 and TRBJ2-3, with D possibly called TRBD1 or TRBD2 (5 bases each). The CDR3 totals 15 residues. Germline CDR1 reads SNHLY; CDR2 reads FYNNEI. The V gene lost 6 bases and the J gene lost 1 base, with 14 bases spanning the gap. The CDR3 coding sequence is TGTGCCAGCAGCGGGGACGGTGCGGGCACAGATACGCAGTATTTT. This encodes CASSGDGAGTDTQYF.

Only a few counts were recorded for this clonotype. J is TRBJ2-5 and V is TRBV15; perhaps TRBD1 as D (6 bases). CDR3 length: 16 amino acids. V was pared by 0 bases and J by 2 bases, with 13 bases between. The germline V gene has CDR1 LNHNV and CDR2 YYDKDF (reference sequence). CDR3 DNA sequence: TGTGCCACCAGCAGAGATTCCCGGACAGTACAAGAGACCCAGTACTTC. Protein sequence: CATSRDSRTVQETQYF.